The 23 T cell receptor beta chains presented below share a single source sample, sequenced in a study of blood T cell repertoires in COVID-19. Some clones are missing from TCRdb's copy, which holds only in-frame ones; the method was immunoSEQ multiplex PCR. The repertoire includes 390,000 or so clones, about 83% of them detected once, and approximately 9.3% sits in the top ten. The specimen was PBMCs or T cells enriched from blood (not recorded which). These receptors originate from a woman aged 45-65 years who had recovered from COVID-19.

This clone showed up just once. This sequence joins TRBV7-3 and TRBJ2-1, with 9 bases matching TRBD2. The CDR3 runs 18 residues. J was trimmed by 8 bases and V by 2 bases; bases with no gene match: 16. CDR1 SGHTA and CDR2 FQGTGA come from the germline V gene. The CDR3 reads CASSLYAGGTLSRDEQFF. CDR3 DNA sequence: TGTGCCAGCAGCTTATACGCGGGGGGGACCCTTTCCCGGGATGAGCAGTTCTTC.

The genes are TRBV6-5 and TRBJ2-7, with D possibly TRBD2 on 7 matching bases. V was clipped by 0 bases and J by 9 bases, with 12 bases between them. In germline, CDR1 is MNHEY, CDR2 SVGAGI. CDR3 length equals 13 residues. In DNA, the CDR3 is TGTGCCAGCAGTTACTCGATAGGGGGGGGGCAGTACTTC. Translating gives CASSYSIGGGQYF.

The chain couples TRBV27 to TRBJ1-1, with D unclear. The CDR3 spans 14 residues. V was trimmed by 6 bases and J by 5 bases, leaving 16 bases between them. Looked up from germline, CDR1 is MNHEY and CDR2 is SMNVEV (reference sequence). This CDR3 is CASSPLQTGTEAFF. The CDR3 region has the DNA TGTGCCAGCAGCCCCCTACAGACGGGGACTGAAGCTTTCTTT.

The CDR3 sequence is CASSPSTGNTEAFF. The CDR3 DNA reads as TGTGCCAGCAGCCCCTCCACAGGGAACACTGAAGCTTTCTTT. V usage is TRBV11-2 and J usage is TRBJ1-1, with TRBD1 as a possible D gene (5 bases). CDR3 size: 14 residues. V gave up 5 bases and J gave up 1 base, with 11 bases separating them. From germline, CDR1 is SGHAT and CDR2 FQNNGV.

This clone was observed a single time. The V call is TRBV27, the J call TRBJ1-2, with 7 positions matching TRBD1. Germline V gene sequence: CDR1 MNHEY, CDR2 SMNVEV (reference sequence). This CDR3 has 16 residues. After removal of 5 bases from V and 0 bases from J, the junction contained 9 bases not matched to a gene. In DNA, the CDR3 is TGTGCCAGCAGTCCCAGGGACAGCCTAGCTAACTATGGCTACACCTTC. Translating gives CASSPRDSLANYGYTF.

V gene TRBV2 combines with J gene TRBJ2-7; no firm D call. The CDR3 length is 14 residues. Between the trimmed V and J ends, which lost 2 bases and 2 bases, there was a span of 10 bases. Germline V gives CDR1 SNHLY, CDR2 FYNNEI. CDR3 sequence (DNA): TGTGCCAGCAGTGAACCCACTATAGCCTACGAGCAGTACTTC. Its protein product is CASSEPTIAYEQYF.

The chain is built from TRBV9 and TRBJ2-5; D might be TRBD2 (6 bases). With 1 base removed from V and 4 bases from J, the gap between germline ends came to 11 bases. Germline V gene data show CDR1 as SGDLS and CDR2 as YYNGEE. The CDR3 covers 14 residues. Here the CDR3 reads CASSVSLGGETQYF. CDR3 coding DNA: TGTGCCAGCAGCGTAAGTCTGGGAGGAGAGACCCAGTACTTC.

This rearrangement joins TRBV4-2 to TRBJ1-5, with 7 nucleotides matching TRBD1. CDR1 LGHNA and CDR2 YNFKEQ come from the germline V gene. The CDR3 runs to 15 residues. The trim removed 1 base at V and 5 bases at J, leaving 5 bases unmatched. CDR3 sequence (DNA): TGTGCCAGCAGCCAAGCAGGGGGTGGGGATCAGCCCCAGCATTTT. It translates to CASSQAGGGDQPQHF.

At least ten counts were recorded for this clone. At one of its ends the junction is not consistent with the germline gene, which may arise from a read error. The chain links TRBV3-1 (or the pseudogene TRBV3-2) to TRBJ1-1, with D unresolved. The CDR3 covers 15 residues. The V gene's germline CDR1 is LGHDT and CDR2 YNNKEL (reference sequence). This CDR3 reads CASRQGLGLATEAFF. CDR3 nucleotide sequence: TGTGCCAGCAGACAAGGTCTTGGACTGGCCACTGAAGCTTTCTTT.

This rearrangement joins TRBV3-1 (or the pseudogene TRBV3-2) to TRBJ1-2; the D is unclear. V was trimmed by 0 bases and J by 4 bases, leaving 6 bases between them. The germline V gene has CDR1 LGHDT and CDR2 YNNKEL (reference sequence). The CDR3 totals 13 residues. The CDR3 DNA follows: TGTGCCAGCAGCCAAGATTTCAGCTATGGCTACACCTTC. Its translation is CASSQDFSYGYTF.

This clone was detected a few times. The DNA of the CDR3 is TGCAGCGTTGTGGGTGACAGCTACAATGAGCAGTTCTTC. It encodes CSVVGDSYNEQFF. V usage is TRBV29-1 and J usage is TRBJ2-1; D is possibly TRBD1 (5 bases). Looked up from germline, CDR1 is SQVTM and CDR2 is ANQGSEA. This CDR3 contains 13 residues. Trimming took off 4 bases at V and 3 bases at J, with 10 bases between the two ends.

The chain links TRBV11-1 to TRBJ1-1; D is undetermined. V was shortened by 1 base and J by 3 bases, with 6 bases between the two germline ends. From germline, CDR1 is SGHAT and CDR2 FQDESV (reference sequence). There are 13 residues in the CDR3. The CDR3 spells CASSLEEDTEAFF. CDR3 nucleotides: TGTGCCAGCAGCTTAGAGGAGGACACTGAAGCTTTCTTT.

V gene TRBV15 combines with J gene TRBJ2-2; 7 bases line up with TRBD1. This CDR3 spans 15 amino acids. The V segment lost 5 bases and the J segment 6 bases; nucleotides outside the gene matches: 9. Germline CDR1 is LNHNV and CDR2 is YYDKDF (reference sequence). CDR3 DNA sequence: TGTGCCACCAGCCCTCGACAGGGAGTGGCCGGGGAGCTGTTTTTT. Its translation is CATSPRQGVAGELFF.

The chain recombines TRBV6-5 with TRBJ1-4; no reliable D call. Per germline, CDR1 MNHEY and CDR2 SVGAGI. The CDR3 runs 16 residues. Trimming left V 0 bases short and J 5 bases short, with 13 bases between. CDR3 nucleotides: TGTGCCAGCAGTTACTCACTTCCTGCGCACAATGAAAAACTGTTTTTT. Translation gives CASSYSLPAHNEKLFF.

The CDR3 DNA reads TGTGCCAGCAGCCCTCAGGGATCGGGGCGGGGGAACCTAGAGACCCAGTACTTC. It is translated as CASSPQGSGRGNLETQYF. This sequence joins TRBV11-2 and TRBJ2-5, with 7 bases that match TRBD2. With 5 bases clipped from V and 4 bases from J, the junction kept 19 bases outside the gene matches. This CDR3 is built from 18 residues. The germline CDR1 and CDR2 sequences are SGHAT and FQNNGV.

The table lists this clone with a few counts. The chain links TRBV10-1 to TRBJ1-5; TRBD1 matches at 8 bases. This CDR3 region has 15 residues. CDR1 is WNHNN and CDR2 is SYGVQD in the germline V gene (reference sequence). V dropped 4 bases and J dropped 3; count of bases not matched to a gene: 5. CDR3: CASSGTGNHNQPQHF. In DNA, the CDR3 is TGCGCCAGCAGTGGGACAGGGAATCACAATCAGCCCCAGCATTTT.

This chain links TRBV7-6 with TRBJ2-1; D gene ambiguous. This CDR3 has 14 amino acids. V lost 2 bases to trimming and J lost 9 bases, with 14 bases between them. CDR1 is SGHVS, CDR2 FNYEAQ, per germline. The CDR3 DNA is TGTGCCAGCAGCTTATTGGCGGAGTTGGGTGAGCAGTTCTTC. Residues: CASSLLAELGEQFF. Full variable domain (outside the CDR3, taken from reference TRBV7-6 and TRBJ2-1): GAGVSQSPRYKVTKRGQDVALRCDPISGHVSLYWYRQALGQGPEFLTYFNYEAQQDKSGLPNDRFSAERPEGSISTLTIQRTEQRDSAMYRCASSLLAELGEQFFGPGTRLTVL.

The chain links TRBV6-5 to TRBJ1-2; D is possibly TRBD1 (6 bases). V gave up 10 bases and J gave up 7 bases, with 13 bases separating them. The CDR3 runs to 11 residues. Germline V gene data show CDR1 as MNHEY and CDR2 as SVGAGI. CDR3: CATQQGAGYTF. DNA of the CDR3: TGTGCCACCCAACAGGGTGCTGGCTACACCTTC.

This clone was picked up one time. CDR3 residues: CASRGSSPYPTTNYGYTF. The CDR3 nucleotides read TGTGCCAGCAGAGGATCCAGTCCCTACCCCACTACTAACTATGGCTACACCTTC. J is TRBJ1-2 and V is TRBV25-1; D uncertain. This CDR3 region has 18 residues. With 6 bases removed from V and 0 bases from J, the gap between germline ends came to 23 bases. The germline V gene encodes CDR1 MGHDK and CDR2 SYGVNS.

The V call is TRBV5-1, the J call TRBJ2-5; 8 bases map to TRBD2. The CDR3 loop spans 15 amino acids. From germline, CDR1 is SGHRS and CDR2 YFSETQ. The J segment lost 2 bases and the V segment lost 4 bases, leaving 7 bases of the junction unmatched. The CDR3 nucleotides read TGCGCCAGCAGCGACCCGGGGGGGCCGCAAGAGACCCAGTACTTC. Translation: CASSDPGGPQETQYF. Full variable domain (missing parts from reference TRBV5-1 and TRBJ2-5): KAGVTQTPRYLIKTRGQQVTLSCSPISGHRSVSWYQQTPGQGLQFLFEYFSETQRNKGNFPGRFSGRQFSNSRSEMNVSTLELGDSALYLCASSDPGGPQETQYFGPGTRLLVL.

This chain links TRBV7-2 with TRBJ2-2; no reliable D call. CDR1 is SGHTA and CDR2 is FQGNSA in the germline V gene. V was trimmed by 2 bases and J by 0 bases, leaving 7 bases between them. The CDR3 length is 15 residues. In DNA, the CDR3 is TGTGCCAGCAGCTTATTGTTCGCGAACACCGGGGAGCTGTTTTTT. This gives the protein CASSLLFANTGELFF.

CDR3 coding DNA: TGTGCCAGTAGTACGACAGGGGCTGTCTATGGCTACACCTTC. This sequence encodes CASSTTGAVYGYTF. The V and J genes are TRBV19 and TRBJ1-2; 8 nucleotides match TRBD1. With 4 bases clipped from V and 4 bases from J, the junction kept 5 bases outside the gene matches. Germline values: CDR1 LNHDA, CDR2 SQIVND (reference sequence). CDR3 length: 14 amino acids.

The V and J genes are TRBV7-3 and TRBJ1-2, with 8 bases that match TRBD1. The CDR3 has 13 amino acids. V lost 4 bases, J lost 6 bases, and 4 bases stayed unmatched. CDR1 SGHTA and CDR2 FQGTGA come from the germline V gene. The CDR3 coding sequence is TGTGCCAGCAGCTCCGCAGGGGGCAATGGCTACACCTTC. Translated: CASSSAGGNGYTF.